These T cell receptor beta chains were read from a single sample in a study of molecular identifiers for immune sequencing clone quantification. TCRdb reprocessed the PCR reads with MiXCR, giving one entry per CDR3 protein. The sample lists more than 10,000 distinct CDR3 sequences, 20% to 25% occurring once. Sequences were obtained from naive CD8+ T cells from blood, with Jurkat cell RNA spiked in. Receptors were obtained from a human donor in good health. Some libraries in this study had Jurkat cell RNA spiked in. CDR3s include the opening cysteine and the closing phenylalanine or tryptophan. The D gene is left open where the match is weak. Clone sizes are given selectively: once, few, many, or a class where the clone is expanded.

j_call clone_size v_call d_call cdr3_aa cdr3_nt
TRBJ2-5 medium-sized TRBV3-2 NA CASSRSPAPKTQYF TGTGCCAGCAGCCGTAGTCCTGCGCCTAAGACCCAGTACTTC
TRBJ2-3 NA TRBV2 NA CASGEPGTPDTQCF TGTGCCAGCGGTGAACCGGGGACCCCCGATACGCAGTGTTTT
TRBJ2-7 medium-sized TRBV7-9 NA CASRDAYEQYF TGTGCCAGCCGGGATGCCTACGAGCAGTACTTC
TRBJ1-2 NA TRBV7-9 NA CASCLALSALKKKDGYTF TGTGCCAGCTGCTTAGCTTTGTCGGCACTCAAGAAAAAGGATGGCTACACCTTC
TRBJ2-7 once TRBV10-3 NA CAISDGTGSSYEQYF TGTGCCATCAGTGATGGGACGGGGAGCTCCTACGAGCAGTACTTC
TRBJ1-1 medium-sized TRBV6-2/TRBV6-3 NA CASSKGQLGIMNTEAFF TGTGCCAGCAGCAAAGGACAGTTAGGGATCATGAACACTGAAGCTTTCTTT
TRBJ2-1 many TRBV27 NA CASSIVTAGTDEQFF TGTGCCAGCAGCATAGTCACGGCAGGTACGGATGAGCAGTTCTTC
TRBJ2-1 NA TRBV4-2 TRBD2 CASSQELAGLLLEQFF TGTGCCAGCAGCCAAGAGCTAGCGGGGCTACTTCTTGAGCAGTTCTTC
TRBJ2-5 few TRBV6-2/TRBV6-3 TRBD1 CASRGQGQLPETQYF TGTGCCAGCAGGGGACAGGGGCAGCTTCCGGAGACCCAGTACTTC
TRBJ2-3 medium-sized TRBV20-1 TRBD2 CSARTSGGPTQYF TGCAGTGCTAGGACTAGCGGGGGCCCCACGCAGTATTTT
TRBJ2-7 many TRBV20-1 TRBD1 CSARDTARGLTSEQYF TGCAGTGCTAGAGATACCGCCAGGGGGCTGACAAGCGAGCAGTACTTC
TRBJ2-2 medium-sized TRBV2 TRBD1 CASREKTGDLTGELFF TGTGCCAGCAGGGAGAAGACAGGGGACCTCACCGGGGAGCTGTTTTTT
TRBJ2-1 medium-sized TRBV29-1 TRBD2 CSVEFALAEINEQFF TGCAGCGTTGAATTTGCACTAGCGGAGATTAATGAGCAGTTCTTC
TRBJ2-3 NA TRBV27 NA CASSLPGSDTQYF TGTGCCAGCAGTTTGCCAGGTTCAGATACGCAGTATTTT
TRBJ2-7 NA TRBV14 TRBD2 CASSHRLADYYEQYF TGTGCCAGCAGCCACCGACTAGCGGACTACTACGAGCAGTACTTC
TRBJ2-7 many TRBV7-8 NA CASRSTPYEQYF TGTGCCAGCAGGTCGACACCTTATGAACAGTACTTC
TRBJ2-5 NA TRBV4-3 NA CASSQTRDTQEPQYF TGCGCCAGCAGCCAAACCCGGGACACCCAAGAGCCCCAGTACTTC
TRBJ1-5 medium-sized TRBV19 NA CASSIGTRSNQPQHF TGTGCCAGTAGTATAGGGACAAGGAGCAATCAGCCCCAGCATTTT
TRBJ2-5 many TRBV13 NA CASSSRTAQETQYF TGTGCCAGCAGCTCCCGGACAGCCCAAGAGACCCAGTACTTC
TRBJ2-7 medium-sized TRBV6-6 NA CATQPGLQGSYEQYF TGTGCCACCCAACCGGGACTCCAGGGGAGCTACGAGCAGTACTTC
TRBJ1-1 medium-sized TRBV13 NA CASRGVNTEAFF TGTGCCAGCAGAGGTGTGAACACTGAAGCTTTCTTT
TRBJ2-7 NA TRBV27 NA CASSLETGVNEQYF TGTGCCAGCAGTTTAGAGACGGGGGTGAACGAGCAGTACTTC
TRBJ1-1 medium-sized TRBV4-3 NA CASSQVFGLGMNTEAFF TGCGCCAGCAGCCAAGTTTTCGGGTTGGGGATGAACACTGAAGCTTTCTTT
TRBJ1-5 many TRBV11-2 NA CASSLHTSNQPQHF TGTGCCAGCAGCTTACATACCAGCAATCAGCCCCAGCATTTT
TRBJ2-3 medium-sized TRBV28 NA CASSLIADTQYF TGTGCCAGCAGTCTCATAGCGGATACGCAGTATTTT
TRBJ2-2 many TRBV4-1 NA CASSDTTGSGELFF TGCGCCAGCAGTGACACAACCGGATCCGGGGAGCTGTTTTTT
TRBJ2-7 medium-sized TRBV28 NA CASSLSIAVYEQYF TGTGCCAGCAGTTTAAGTATCGCAGTCTACGAGCAGTACTTC
TRBJ2-2 NA TRBV6-1 NA CASSAHRDIEGSGELSF TGTGCCAGCAGTGCCCATCGGGACATTGAGGGTTCCGGGGAGCTGTCTTTT
TRBJ2-7 NA TRBV30 TRBD2 CAWGLAGEYEQYF TGTGCCTGGGGGCTAGCGGGGGAATACGAGCAGTACTTC
TRBJ1-1 few TRBV30 NA CAWNAGGTEAFF TGTGCCTGGAATGCTGGGGGAACTGAAGCTTTCTTT
TRBJ1-4 many TRBV12-3/TRBV12-4 NA CASSQTVTNEKLFF TGTGCCAGCAGCCAGACAGTAACTAATGAAAAACTGTTTTTT
TRBJ2-7 NA TRBV6-1 NA CASHSYEQYF TGTGCCAGCCATAGTTACGAGCAGTACTTC
TRBJ2-2 many TRBV5-1 NA CASRQDSQNTGELFF TGCGCCAGCAGACAGGACAGCCAGAACACCGGGGAGCTGTTTTTT
TRBJ2-1 NA TRBV10-3 NA CAIRGRGRPGNEPFF TGTGCCATCCGTGGGCGCGGGCGGCCCGGCAATGAGCCGTTCTTC
TRBJ1-5 few TRBV6-2/TRBV6-3 NA CASSFQDGSNQPQHF TGTGCCAGCAGTTTCCAGGACGGTAGCAATCAGCCCCAGCATTTT
TRBJ2-3 medium-sized TRBV3-1 NA CASSDSAGVSDTQYF TGTGCCAGCAGCGATAGCGCCGGGGTATCAGATACGCAGTATTTT
TRBJ2-7 medium-sized TRBV28 TRBD1 CASSLGTASRDEQYF TGTGCCAGCAGCCTCGGGACAGCATCACGGGACGAGCAGTACTTC
TRBJ2-7 few TRBV6-2/TRBV6-3 NA CASSYPIVRLVPEDSYEQYF TGTGCCAGCAGTTACCCGATCGTTCGACTTGTCCCGGAAGACTCCTACGAGCAGTACTTC
TRBJ2-2 few TRBV4-3 NA CASSQDPAGATGGLFF TGCGCCAGCAGCCAAGATCCCGCGGGTGCCACCGGGGGGCTGTTTTTT
TRBJ2-1 medium-sized TRBV6-2/TRBV6-3 TRBD2 CASSARRTSGTNEQFF TGTGCCAGCAGCGCCCGAAGGACTAGCGGGACCAATGAGCAGTTCTTC
TRBJ1-1 many TRBV29-1 NA CSVGGGEAFF TGCAGCGTTGGAGGGGGTGAAGCTTTCTTT
TRBJ2-7 medium-sized TRBV25-1 NA CASTHPGTYEQYF TGTGCCAGCACTCATCCGGGAACCTACGAGCAGTACTTC
TRBJ1-1 medium-sized TRBV29-1 TRBD1 CSVEGGTGISGEAFF TGCAGCGTTGAAGGTGGGACAGGGATATCCGGGGAAGCTTTCTTT
TRBJ2-1 NA TRBV7-6 NA CASSLGSVNEQFF TGTGCCAGCAGCTTAGGCAGCGTCAATGAGCAGTTCTTC
TRBJ2-3 few TRBV19 NA CASSIVGEPDTQYF TGTGCCAGTAGTATAGTTGGGGAGCCGGATACGCAGTATTTT
TRBJ1-4 many TRBV7-9 TRBD1 CASSSGQGITNNEKLFF TGTGCCAGCAGCTCCGGACAGGGGATTACTAATAATGAAAAACTGTTTTTT
TRBJ2-5 medium-sized TRBV29-1 NA CSARAGETQYF TGCAGCGCCAGAGCGGGAGAGACCCAGTACTTC
TRBJ2-7 many TRBV7-9 TRBD2 CASSLGGDGEQYF TGTGCCAGCAGCTTGGGAGGGGACGGCGAGCAGTACTTC
TRBJ2-1 medium-sized TRBV25-1 NA CASSEPGEYVGEQFF TGTGCCAGCAGTGAACCGGGGGAGTATGTAGGTGAGCAGTTCTTC
TRBJ2-3 medium-sized TRBV6-2/TRBV6-3 NA CASSAGDTQYF TGTGCCAGCAGTGCCGGTGATACGCAGTATTTT
TRBJ1-2 medium-sized TRBV5-3 TRBD1 CASSWDREGSDYTF TGTGCCAGCTCTTGGGACAGGGAGGGCTCCGACTACACCTTC
TRBJ2-7 medium-sized TRBV4-1 TRBD1 CASSQDPQGARYEQYF TGCGCCAGCAGCCAAGATCCCCAGGGGGCGCGGTACGAGCAGTACTTC
TRBJ2-7 NA TRBV7-9 NA CANSPREINRAYEQYF TGTGCCAACAGCCCCCGGGAAATCAATCGTGCCTACGAGCAGTACTTC
TRBJ2-5 NA TRBV5-1 NA CASSSSRIWETQYF TGCGCCAGCAGCTCGAGCAGGATCTGGGAGACCCAGTACTTC